This paragraph covers one T cell receptor (beta chain) sequence. Its target is unknown. The data were obtained in a study of graft-versus-host responses after intestinal transplantation. CDR1 is MNHEY, CDR2 SMNVEV, per germline (reference sequence). The CDR3 loop spans 14 amino acids. V shed 7 bases and J 6 bases; nucleotides not matched to a gene: 10. Profiled with immunoSEQ multiplex PCR; TCRdb holds only in-frame clones, not every one. The table records roughly 93,000 clones, over 85% of them present only once. This TCR derives from a human donor who received an intestinal transplant. The sample was unstimulated CD8+ T cells sorted from spleen or lymph node cells, taken before intestinal transplant. The chain carries TRBV27 and TRBJ2-7, with TRBD2 identical over 9 bases. The CDR3 region has the DNA TGTGCCAGCACCCTTAGCGGGAGAAACCGCGAGCAGTACTTC. Translation: CASTLSGRNREQYF.